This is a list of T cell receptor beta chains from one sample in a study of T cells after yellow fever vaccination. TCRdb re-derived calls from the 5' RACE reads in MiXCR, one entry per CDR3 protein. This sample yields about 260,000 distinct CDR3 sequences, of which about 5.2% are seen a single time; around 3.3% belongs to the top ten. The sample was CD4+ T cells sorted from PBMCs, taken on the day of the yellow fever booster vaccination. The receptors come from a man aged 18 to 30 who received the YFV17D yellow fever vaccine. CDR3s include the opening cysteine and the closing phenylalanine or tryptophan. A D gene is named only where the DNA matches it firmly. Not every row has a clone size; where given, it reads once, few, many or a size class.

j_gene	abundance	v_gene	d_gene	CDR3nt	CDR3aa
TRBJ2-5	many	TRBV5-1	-	TGCGCCAGCAGCTTGGGACAGCCCGGCGGAGAGACCCAGTACTTC	CASSLGQPGGETQYF
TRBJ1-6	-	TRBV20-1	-	TGCAGTGCTCGTCCGGGGGTCCGCTCACCCCTCCACTTT	CSARPGVRSPLHF
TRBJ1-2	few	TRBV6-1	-	TGTGCCAGCAGTGATCACAGCCCCGGCTACACCTTC	CASSDHSPGYTF
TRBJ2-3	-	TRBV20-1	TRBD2	TGCAGTGCCATCCCTGCGGGGGTGCAAGATACGCAGTATTTT	CSAIPAGVQDTQYF
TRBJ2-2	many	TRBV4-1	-	TGCGCCAGCAGCCATAGGGCTACAGGACCCACCGGGGAGCTGTTTTTT	CASSHRATGPTGELFF
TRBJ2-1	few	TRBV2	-	TGTGCCAGCAGTGTCATCACATACAATGAGCAGTTCTTC	CASSVITYNEQFF
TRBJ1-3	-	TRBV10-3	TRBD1	TGTGCCACCCAACAGGGGCTTTCTGGAAACACCATATATTTT	CATQQGLSGNTIYF
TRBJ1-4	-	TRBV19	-	TGTGCCAGTAGTACTGGGGGAGCAGATGAAAAACTGTTTTTT	CASSTGGADEKLFF
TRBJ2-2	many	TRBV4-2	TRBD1	TGTGCCAGCAGACGGGACAGGAGTTCCGCCGGGGAGCTGTTTTTT	CASRRDRSSAGELFF
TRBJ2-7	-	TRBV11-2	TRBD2	TGTGCCAGCAGCACCCGGTGGGGAGGGACCTACGAGCAGTACTTC	CASSTRWGGTYEQYF
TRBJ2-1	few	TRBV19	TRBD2	TGTGCCAGTCGACTAGCGGGGAACAATGAGCAGTTCTTC	CASRLAGNNEQFF
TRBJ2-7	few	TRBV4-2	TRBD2	TGTGCCAGCAGCCAGTTACTAGTGGGAGGGAGCTACGAGCAGTACTTC	CASSQLLVGGSYEQYF
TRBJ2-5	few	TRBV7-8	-	TGTGCCAGCACCCGAACAAGGGCCGAGACCCAGTACTTC	CASTRTRAETQYF
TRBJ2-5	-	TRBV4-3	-	TGCGCCAGCAGCCAAGATCTCCGGCCTCAAGAGACCCAGTACTTC	CASSQDLRPQETQYF
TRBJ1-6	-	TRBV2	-	TGTGCCAGCATAGTTGTAGGGGACGGAAGCTCCTATAATTCACCCCTCCACTTT	CASIVVGDGSSYNSPLHF
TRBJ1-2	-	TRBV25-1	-	TGTGCCAGCACCACGGACAGTCTCGGCTACACCTTC	CASTTDSLGYTF
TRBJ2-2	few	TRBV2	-	TGTGCCAGCAAAGGAGGACTGGCGAACACCGGGGAGCTGTTTTTT	CASKGGLANTGELFF
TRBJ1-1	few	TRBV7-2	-	TGTGCCAGCAGCGTCAGGAATTGGGACACTGAAGCTTTCTTT	CASSVRNWDTEAFF
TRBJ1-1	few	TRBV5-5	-	TGTGCCAGCAGCTTTTACGTTTGGGGGGACACTGAAGCTTTCTTT	CASSFYVWGDTEAFF
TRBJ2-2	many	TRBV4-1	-	TGCGCCAGCAGCCAAGTGAGGGCCCTTACCGGGGAGCTGTTTTTT	CASSQVRALTGELFF
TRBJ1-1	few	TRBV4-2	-	TGTGCCAGCAGCCAAGTACAGATAGACACTGAAGCTTTCTTT	CASSQVQIDTEAFF
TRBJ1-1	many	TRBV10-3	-	TGTGCCATCAGTGGTTCAGAGAACACTGAAGCTTTCTTT	CAISGSENTEAFF
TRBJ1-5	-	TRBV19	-	TGTGCCAGTAGTATAGGACTTCAGCCCCAGCATTTT	CASSIGLQPQHF
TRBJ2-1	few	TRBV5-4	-	TGTGCCAGCAGCTTGGATGATCGGTCCCAAGGGTGGTATGAGCAGTTCTTC	CASSLDDRSQGWYEQFF
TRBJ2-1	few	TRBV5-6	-	TGTGCCAGCAGCTCGACCCCCACCCTTTCGATGGAGCAGTTCTTC	CASSSTPTLSMEQFF
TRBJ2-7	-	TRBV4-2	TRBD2	TGTGCCAGCAGCCATAGCGGGGGGGTGGGAGAGCAGTACTTC	CASSHSGGVGEQYF
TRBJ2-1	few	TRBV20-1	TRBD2	TGCAGTGCTAGAGCCCCAGGGAGGGATGAGCAGTTCTTC	CSARAPGRDEQFF
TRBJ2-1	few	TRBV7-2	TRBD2	TGTGCCAGCAGCTATAGCGGGGGCGACAATGAGCAGTTCTTC	CASSYSGGDNEQFF
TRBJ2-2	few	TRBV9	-	TGTGCCAGCAGCGTTTTAGGGAATCCCGGGGAGCTGTTTTTT	CASSVLGNPGELFF
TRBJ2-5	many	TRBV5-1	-	TGCGCCAGCAGCGACGGCATAGGGGAATTGGAGACCCAGTACTTC	CASSDGIGELETQYF
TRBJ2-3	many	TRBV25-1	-	TGTGCCAGCAGTGAACAGGGCCCAGATACGCAGTATTTT	CASSEQGPDTQYF
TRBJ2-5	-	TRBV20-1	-	TGCAGTGGATTAGAGCGGTCGGAGACCCAGTACTTC	CSGLERSETQYF
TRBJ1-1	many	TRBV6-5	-	TGTGCCAGCACCCTGAACGGGGGGGATAAAGCTTTCTTT	CASTLNGGDKAFF
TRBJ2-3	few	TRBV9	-	TGTGCCAGCAGCGAGTGGTGGTCGGATACGCAGTATTTT	CASSEWWSDTQYF
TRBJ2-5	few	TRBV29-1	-	TGCAGCGTTGCGCCTGGGGTTGAGACCCAGTACTTC	CSVAPGVETQYF
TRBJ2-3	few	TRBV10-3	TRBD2	TGTGCCATCAGTGAGGGACTAGCGGGGGGTCGCACGTATACGCAGTATTTT	CAISEGLAGGRTYTQYF
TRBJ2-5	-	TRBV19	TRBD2	TGTGCCAGTACATCTAGCGGGGTGATCCAAGAGACCCAGTATTTC	CASTSSGVIQETQYF
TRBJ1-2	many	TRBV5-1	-	TGCGCCAGCAGCCCCGAGGCCGTGACCAGCCCCCATGGCTACACCTTC	CASSPEAVTSPHGYTF
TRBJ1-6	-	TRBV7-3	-	TGTGCCAGCAGCTTAACTCCACCGGGACCGGGGGATTCACCCCTCCACTTT	CASSLTPPGPGDSPLHF
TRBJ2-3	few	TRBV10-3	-	TGTGCCATCAGCGGAGCTGTAGGTAGCACAGATACGCAGTATTTT	CAISGAVGSTDTQYF
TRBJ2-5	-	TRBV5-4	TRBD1	TGTGCCAGCAGCTCGACAGGGGGAGGCCAAGAGACCCAGTACTTC	CASSSTGGGQETQYF
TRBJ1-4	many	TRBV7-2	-	TGTGCCAGCAGCTTAGGACCTGCAACTAATGAAAAACTGTTTTTT	CASSLGPATNEKLFF
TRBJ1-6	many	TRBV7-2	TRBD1	TGTGCCAGCAGCCGAGACAGGGCGTCACCCCTCCACTTT	CASSRDRASPLHF
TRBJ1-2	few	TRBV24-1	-	TGTGCCACCAGTGATCCTTCCAGGGGTAGCTATGGCTACACCTTC	CATSDPSRGSYGYTF
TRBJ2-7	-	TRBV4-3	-	TGCGCCAGCAGCCAAGAACCGTCCGCCGGTCCCTACGAGCAGTACTTC	CASSQEPSAGPYEQYF